One sample yielded the 26 T cell receptor beta chains listed below, sequenced in a study of OX40 agonist ivuxolimab in advanced cancers. Some clones are missing from TCRdb's copy, which holds only in-frame ones; the method was immunoSEQ multiplex PCR. The sample lists 100,000 to 110,000 clones; around 93% were seen once. Sequenced material: CD4+ or CD8+ T cells sorted from blood, taken in a trial of the OX40 agonist ivuxolimab. All receptors come from an adult with an advanced solid tumor such as melanoma, head and neck, liver or kidney cancer.

The chain carries TRBV28 and TRBJ2-1, with no clear D. Trimming removed 6 bases at V and 4 bases at J, with 7 bases between. Germline V gene sequence: CDR1 MDHEN, CDR2 SYDVKM. CDR3 length: 12 amino acids. The CDR3 region has the DNA TGTGCCAGCAGCATCAGGTACAATGAGCAGTTCTTC. Translated: CASSIRYNEQFF.

V and J are TRBV6-6 and TRBJ2-5, with 7 positions matching TRBD1. The germline V gene encodes CDR1 MNHNY and CDR2 SVGAGI (reference sequence). The V segment lost 5 bases and the J segment 2 bases; nucleotides outside the gene matches: 8. The CDR3 spans 15 residues. The CDR3 region is CASSTGQVVQETQYF. For the CDR3, the DNA is TGTGCCAGCAGTACCGGACAGGTGGTACAAGAGACCCAGTACTTC.

This chain uses TRBV11-3 with TRBJ2-3; no clear D. Germline lookup yields CDR1 SGHNT and CDR2 YENEEA. With 0 bases removed from V and 5 bases from J, the gap between germline ends came to 12 bases. The CDR3 contains 15 residues. For the CDR3, the DNA is TGTGCCAGCAGCTTAGAGTCCGGTACGGGAGATACGCAGTATTTT. This codes for CASSLESGTGDTQYF.

The chain recombines TRBV5-1 with TRBJ2-5, with D tentatively TRBD1 (6 bases). CDR3 length equals 14 residues. Germline CDR1 reads SGHRS; CDR2 reads YFSETQ. Between the trimmed V and J ends, which lost 0 bases and 7 bases, there was a span of 13 bases. The CDR3 region has the DNA TGCGCCAGCAGCTTGGCTCAGGGGAGAGTGACCCAGTACTTC. The encoded protein is CASSLAQGRVTQYF.

The J gene is TRBJ1-4, the V gene TRBV28; 9 bases are a match to TRBD1. Germline assignment: CDR1 MDHEN and CDR2 SYDVKM. V lost 2 bases and J lost 6; bases outside the gene matches: 7. The CDR3 runs to 16 residues. CDR3 nucleotides: TGTGCCAGCAGTTTACTCAACAGGGGGCGCGATGAAAAACTGTTTTTT. Translation: CASSLLNRGRDEKLFF.

This chain uses TRBV9 with TRBJ2-7; TRBD1 agrees at 9 bases. This CDR3 has 14 residues. Trimming cost V 5 bases and J 3 bases; bases outside gene matches: 6. Germline CDR1 reads SGDLS; CDR2 reads YYNGEE. The CDR3 DNA is TGTGCCAGCAGTACAGGGGGCGCAGGCTACGAGCAGTACTTC. The encoded protein is CASSTGGAGYEQYF. The whole variable domain, remainder taken from reference TRBV9 and TRBJ2-7, is DSGVTQTPKHLITATGQRVTLRCSPRSGDLSVYWYQQSLDQGLQFLIQYYNGEERAKGNILERFSAQQFPDLHSELNLSSLELGDSALYFCASSTGGAGYEQYFGPGTRLTVT.

This chain connects TRBV30 to TRBJ2-4; D is undetermined. Trimming pared 0 bases from V and 10 bases from J, leaving 7 bases between. Germline CDR1 reads GTSNPN; CDR2 reads SVGIG (reference sequence). The CDR3 runs to 11 residues. The CDR3 sequence is CAWSVGWIQYF. In DNA form, the CDR3 reads TGTGCCTGGAGTGTGGGCTGGATTCAGTACTTC.

The chain couples TRBV28 to TRBJ1-5; D is ambiguous. The CDR3 loop spans 12 amino acids. CDR1 and CDR2 (germline): MDHEN, SYDVKM. Trimming left V 3 bases short and J 5 bases short, with 5 bases between. CDR3 DNA sequence: TGTGCCAGCAGTTTTCGTGATCAGCCCCAGCATTTT. Translating gives CASSFRDQPQHF.

The chain uses TRBV19 and TRBJ2-1; TRBD2 agrees at 15 bases. CDR1 LNHDA and CDR2 SQIVND come from the germline V gene (reference sequence). V lost 7 bases, J lost 7 bases, and 5 bases stayed unmatched. The CDR3 length is 15 residues. As DNA, the CDR3 is TGTGCCAGTACCACGGGACTAGCGGGAGGAAATGAGCAGTTCTTC. It translates to CASTTGLAGGNEQFF.

This clone was recorded once. V usage is TRBV7-2 and J usage is TRBJ2-7, with D maybe TRBD1 (5 bases). Germline V gene lookup returns CDR1 SGHTA and CDR2 FQGNSA. This CDR3 is 14 amino acids long. V was shortened by 5 bases and J by 0 bases, with 11 bases between the two germline ends. CDR3 sequence reads: CASSLGRSSYEQYF. The CDR3, as DNA: TGTGCCAGCAGCCTGGGGCGCAGCTCCTACGAGCAGTACTTC.

The J gene is TRBJ1-1, the V gene TRBV5-1, with D tentatively TRBD1 (6 bases). The germline V gene encodes CDR1 SGHRS and CDR2 YFSETQ. The CDR3 covers 18 residues. Trimming took 4 bases from V and 6 from J, leaving 28 bases between them. DNA for the CDR3: TGCGCCAGCAGCACGGACCCCCCGGGCAGGGGCGAATCGCCTGAAGCTTTCTTT. Encoded protein: CASSTDPPGRGESPEAFF. Together with reference TRBV5-1 and TRBJ1-1, the CDR3 gives the full variable domain: KAGVTQTPRYLIKTRGQQVTLSCSPISGHRSVSWYQQTPGQGLQFLFEYFSETQRNKGNFPGRFSGRQFSNSRSEMNVSTLELGDSALYLCASSTDPPGRGESPEAFFGQGTRLTVV.

The chain joins TRBV7-8 to TRBJ2-7, with no clear D. Germline assignment: CDR1 SGHVS and CDR2 FQNEAQ. The CDR3 has 12 residues. Trimming removed 1 base at V and 3 bases at J, with 4 bases between. CDR3 DNA sequence: TGTGCCAGCAGCTTAGTGGGCTACGAGCAGTACTTC. Protein sequence: CASSLVGYEQYF.

This chain joins TRBV4-3 and TRBJ2-3; 7 nucleotides match TRBD1. Looked up from germline, CDR1 is LGHNA and CDR2 is YSLEER. The CDR3 is 17 residues long. V shed 0 bases and J 1 base; nucleotides not matched to a gene: 7. This CDR3 is CASSQDALGGGTDTQYF. The CDR3 bases are TGCGCCAGCAGCCAAGATGCTCTAGGGGGCGGCACAGATACGCAGTATTTT.

To note about this clone: The same CDR3 can be traced to other DNA sequences in this sample. The rearrangement uses TRBV6-5 and TRBJ2-7, with 10 bases matching TRBD1. The V gene's germline CDR1 is MNHEY and CDR2 SVGAGI. The CDR3 contains 14 residues. Trimming took 6 bases from V and 0 from J; bases not matched to a gene: 2. CDR3 sequence reads: CASSRTGGSYEQYF. The DNA of the CDR3 is TGTGCCAGCAGCCGGACAGGGGGCTCCTACGAGCAGTACTTC.

This chain connects TRBV15 to TRBJ2-7; TRBD1 agrees at 8 bases. Trimming took 2 bases from V and 0 from J; bases not matched to a gene: 3. Germline loops: CDR1 LNHNV, CDR2 YYDKDF (reference sequence). The CDR3 sequence is 15 residues long. In DNA form, the CDR3 reads TGTGCCACCAGCAGACGGGACAGGAGCTCCTACGAGCAGTACTTC. Protein sequence: CATSRRDRSSYEQYF.

This clone was counted a few times. The chain is built from TRBV6-4 and TRBJ2-3; D unresolved. This CDR3 is built from 14 residues. Germline CDR1 MRHNA, CDR2 SNTAGT. Trimming shortened V by 6 bases and J by 1 base, and 11 bases separated the two germline ends. This chain's CDR3 is CASRTLVCTDTQYF. For the CDR3, the DNA is TGTGCCAGCAGGACCCTGGTGTGCACAGATACGCAGTATTTT.

The gene calls are TRBV7-8 and TRBJ2-5, with 10 nucleotides matching TRBD2. V was clipped by 1 base and J by 1 base; unmatched bases: 9. The CDR3 is made up of 18 amino acids. The germline gives CDR1 SGHVS, CDR2 FQNEAQ. Here the CDR3 reads CASSLVVRTSGLQETQYF. The CDR3 DNA follows: TGTGCCAGCAGCTTAGTCGTTAGGACTAGCGGTCTCCAAGAGACCCAGTACTTC.

This chain links TRBV27 with TRBJ1-2, with 7 bases identical to TRBD1. In germline, CDR1 is MNHEY, CDR2 SMNVEV (reference sequence). The CDR3 sequence is 17 residues long. With V trimmed by 4 bases and J by 4 bases, 15 bases remained unmatched. The CDR3 nucleotides read TGTGCCAGCAGTTCGACAGGGCCAATCTACCCCCTCTATGGCTACACCTTC. Its protein product is CASSSTGPIYPLYGYTF.

CDR3 sequence (DNA): TGTGCCAGCAGCCAAGCCCTGCCTTTTACTAGCGGGCATTTAGGGAATGAGCAGTTCTTC. It encodes CASSQALPFTSGHLGNEQFF. The chain combines TRBV4-2 with TRBJ2-1; 9 bases fit TRBD2. Germline V gene sequence: CDR1 LGHNA, CDR2 YNFKEQ. The CDR3 extends over 20 amino acids. Trimming removed 1 base from V and 7 bases from J; junction bases left unmatched: 20.

The chain employs TRBV6-6 and TRBJ1-2; D may be TRBD1 (5 bases). Trimming removed 5 bases from V and 8 bases from J, with 6 bases in between. This CDR3 comprises 10 residues. CDR1 is MNHNY, CDR2 SVGAGI, per germline (reference sequence). The CDR3 is CASSEGGYTF. CDR3 nucleotides: TGTGCCAGCAGTGAGGGGGGCTACACCTTC.

The chain employs TRBV25-1 and TRBJ2-2, with 8 positions matching TRBD1. CDR3 length equals 14 residues. The V gene end was trimmed by 8 bases and the J gene end by 4 bases; junction bases not matched to a gene: 6. The V gene's germline CDR1 is MGHDK and CDR2 SYGVNS. Written as DNA, the CDR3 is TGTGCCAGCCGGGACAGGACGGCCACCGGGGAGCTGTTTTTT. Its protein is CASRDRTATGELFF.

The chain links TRBV29-1 to TRBJ2-3, with a weak D call TRBD2 (5 bases). V lost 1 base and J 2 bases, leaving 13 bases between the germline ends. The CDR3 has 15 amino acids. CDR1 is SQVTM and CDR2 is ANQGSEA in the germline V gene. CDR3 bases: TGCAGCGTTGAAGGGGGAGAAAGAATCACAGATACGCAGTATTTT. It specifies CSVEGGERITDTQYF.

This chain links TRBV5-4 with TRBJ1-1, with D possibly matching TRBD1 (6 bases). The germline gives CDR1 SGHNT, CDR2 YYREEE (reference sequence). V lost 4 bases and J lost 1, with 14 bases in between. CDR3 length equals 15 residues. The CDR3 DNA reads as TGTGCCAGCAGCGCTGGGGGGGCCGGGAACACTGAAGCTTTCTTT. This encodes CASSAGGAGNTEAFF.

This sequence joins TRBV14 and TRBJ2-7, with D unresolved. V was pared by 0 bases and J by 2 bases, with 8 bases between. The CDR3 contains 14 residues. Germline V CDR1 and CDR2: SGHDN, FVKESK. The CDR3: CASSQDQSAYEQYF. The DNA of the CDR3 is TGTGCCAGCAGCCAAGATCAAAGCGCCTACGAGCAGTACTTC. The full variable domain, with the rest looked up from reference TRBV14 and TRBJ2-7, is EAGVTQFPSHSVIEKGQTVTLRCDPISGHDNLYWYRRVMGKEIKFLLHFVKESKQDESGMPNNRFLAERTGGTYSTLKVQPAELEDSGVYFCASSQDQSAYEQYFGPGTRLTVT.

J is TRBJ2-7 and V is TRBV7-6; unclear D gene. The V end lost 1 base, the J end lost 0 bases, and 4 bases lay between the germline ends. The CDR3 runs 13 residues. Germline assignment: CDR1 SGHVS and CDR2 FNYEAQ. CDR3 protein: CASSLDLSYEQYF. The CDR3 DNA reads as TGTGCCAGCAGCTTAGATCTCTCCTACGAGCAGTACTTC.

This clone was recorded only once. The rearrangement uses TRBV5-1 and TRBJ2-5, with D possibly matching TRBD1 (8 bases). The germline CDR1 and CDR2 sequences are SGHRS and YFSETQ. The CDR3 spans 15 residues. Trimming stripped 0 bases from V and 5 bases from J, with 14 bases between. The CDR3 loop is CASSLGGQGGETQYF. CDR3 nucleotide sequence: TGCGCCAGCAGCTTGGGTGGACAGGGAGGGGAGACCCAGTACTTC.